A selection of T cell receptor beta chains follows, all from one sample in a study of Ad26.COV2.S vaccination and SARS-CoV-2 variants. Profiling relied on immunoSEQ multiplex PCR, and the TCRdb table lists in-frame clones only, not all of them. Here the sample spans approximately 300,000 clones, 70% to 90% being singletons. Material: peripheral blood, obtained in a trial of Ad26.COV2.S vaccine versus placebo. These receptor sequences come from a person between 18 and 60 years old who received the Ad26.COV2.S COVID-19 vaccine or a placebo. The CDR3 runs from the conserved cysteine through the conserved F or W. The D gene is left open where the match is weak. Some rows have no size entry. The others give once, few or many, or a class for an expanded clone.

DNA: TGTGCCAGCAGCTCACAGGGGGTAGGTCAACCCCAGCATTTT; CDR3: CASSSQGVGQPQHF; J: TRBJ1-5; V: TRBV7-2; size: -; D: TRBD1
DNA: TGTGCCAGCAGTGAAGTTGGAGGTAAGAAGCCCCAGCATTTT; CDR3: CASSEVGGKKPQHF; J: TRBJ1-5; V: TRBV2; size: -; D: -
DNA: TGCGCCAGCAGCTATGTTCTAAAAGAGACCCAGTACTTC; CDR3: CASSYVLKETQYF; J: TRBJ2-5; V: TRBV5-1; size: -; D: -
DNA: TGTGCCAGCAGCCAGAGCGGGGGGGCGAGCTCCTACAATGAGCAGTTCTTC; CDR3: CASSQSGGASSYNEQFF; J: TRBJ2-1; V: TRBV3-1/TRBV3-2; size: -; D: TRBD2
DNA: TGTGCCAGTAGTATAGTTTTGGAAGGGACCCAGTACTTC; CDR3: CASSIVLEGTQYF; J: TRBJ2-5; V: TRBV19; size: -; D: -
DNA: TGTGCCTGGAGTGAACCGGGACAGGGGTTTTGGTCCTATAATTCACCCCTCCACTTT; CDR3: CAWSEPGQGFWSYNSPLHF; J: TRBJ1-6; V: TRBV30; size: -; D: TRBD1
DNA: TGTGCCAGCAGTTCGCCTCAGAGGAACACCATATATTTT; CDR3: CASSSPQRNTIYF; J: TRBJ1-3; V: TRBV6-2/TRBV6-3; size: -; D: -
DNA: TGCGCCAGCAGCTTGGGTTGGCGGCAGGGCTCCCCCAATGAGCAGTTCTTC; CDR3: CASSLGWRQGSPNEQFF; J: TRBJ2-1; V: TRBV5-1; size: -; D: -
DNA: TGCAGTGCTAGTGGTAAGCGGGGATTGGATCAGCCCCAGCATTTT; CDR3: CSASGKRGLDQPQHF; J: TRBJ1-5; V: TRBV20-1; size: -; D: -
DNA: TGTGCCACCAGCCCGCCGGATAGCAGCGTCGGAAACACCATATATTTT; CDR3: CATSPPDSSVGNTIYF; J: TRBJ1-3; V: TRBV15; size: -; D: -
DNA: TGTGCCAGTAGTATCGGCCCTCGGAATGGCAATCAGCCCCAGCATTTT; CDR3: CASSIGPRNGNQPQHF; J: TRBJ1-5; V: TRBV19; size: once; D: -
DNA: TGTGCCAGCTCACCTCTACAGGGGGCGTATACTGAAGCTTTCTTT; CDR3: CASSPLQGAYTEAFF; J: TRBJ1-1; V: TRBV18; size: few; D: TRBD1
DNA: TGTGCCAGCAGCTCCCGGAGGGATACGCAGTATTTT; CDR3: CASSSRRDTQYF; J: TRBJ2-3; V: TRBV7-2; size: -; D: -
DNA: TGTGCCAGCAGCCGCGAAGGGGTCCGGGGCTCCTACAATGAGCAGTTCTTC; CDR3: CASSREGVRGSYNEQFF; J: TRBJ2-1; V: TRBV4-2; size: -; D: -
DNA: TGCAGCGTTGAAGATCCGAGGACCGCAGATACGCAGTATTTT; CDR3: CSVEDPRTADTQYF; J: TRBJ2-3; V: TRBV29-1; size: once; D: -
DNA: TGTGCCAGCAGCTTAAGAGGGAACACTGAAGCTTTCTTT; CDR3: CASSLRGNTEAFF; J: TRBJ1-1; V: TRBV5-4; size: -; D: -
DNA: TGTGCCAGCAGCTTAGAAATTGGGGAAGGGGAAAAACTGTTTTTT; CDR3: CASSLEIGEGEKLFF; J: TRBJ1-4; V: TRBV7-6; size: -; D: -
DNA: TGCGCCAGCAGTCAATCCCCGGGCAGGGGGTTCCCAGCTGGGGCCAACGTCCTGACTTTC; CDR3: CASSQSPGRGFPAGANVLTF; J: TRBJ2-6; V: TRBV23-1; size: -; D: TRBD1
DNA: TGTGCCAGCAGCGGCCTAGGACAGGGTGCTTTCTTT; CDR3: CASSGLGQGAFF; J: TRBJ1-1; V: TRBV3-1/TRBV3-2; size: -; D: TRBD1
DNA: TGTGCCAGCAGCTTAGTATCGTACCAAGAGACCCAGTACTTC; CDR3: CASSLVSYQETQYF; J: TRBJ2-5; V: TRBV7-2; size: -; D: -
DNA: TGTGCCAGCAGCTTGGACGGGACGTTCAGTGGGGATCAGCCCCAGCATTTT; CDR3: CASSLDGTFSGDQPQHF; J: TRBJ1-5; V: TRBV7-2; size: -; D: -
DNA: TGTGCCAGCAGCCAGGAGGGTGAGCAGTTCTTC; CDR3: CASSQEGEQFF; J: TRBJ2-1; V: TRBV7-9; size: once; D: -
DNA: TGCGCCAGCAGCTTGTTGCGACAGGGGAACGAGCAGTACTTC; CDR3: CASSLLRQGNEQYF; J: TRBJ2-7; V: TRBV5-1; size: few; D: TRBD1
DNA: TGTGCCAGCAGTTACAGCCGGGACTCGCCGGGGGAGCAGTACTTC; CDR3: CASSYSRDSPGEQYF; J: TRBJ2-7; V: TRBV6-2/TRBV6-3; size: -; D: -
DNA: TGTGCCAGCAGTCAACAGGGGGGTGTATACAATGAGCAGTTCTTC; CDR3: CASSQQGGVYNEQFF; J: TRBJ2-1; V: TRBV6-5; size: -; D: TRBD1
DNA: TGCGCCAGCAGCCAAGAAACTAGCGGAGGAGATACGCAGTATTTT; CDR3: CASSQETSGGDTQYF; J: TRBJ2-3; V: TRBV4-1; size: -; D: TRBD2
DNA: TGTGCCAGCAGCGTAGGGGAAGGGACGGGCGAGCAGTACTTC; CDR3: CASSVGEGTGEQYF; J: TRBJ2-7; V: TRBV9; size: -; D: -
DNA: TGTGCCTGGAGGGGATCGGGGAACACCGGGGAGCTGTTTTTT; CDR3: CAWRGSGNTGELFF; J: TRBJ2-2; V: TRBV30; size: -; D: -
DNA: TGTGCCATCAGTGAGAGGAGGGGGCTGGACACTGAAGCTTTCTTT; CDR3: CAISERRGLDTEAFF; J: TRBJ1-1; V: TRBV10-3; size: few; D: TRBD1
DNA: TGTGCCACCAGCAGAGATAAGGGACAGGGGACTGAAAAACTGTTTTTT; CDR3: CATSRDKGQGTEKLFF; J: TRBJ1-4; V: TRBV15; size: -; D: TRBD1
DNA: TGTGCCAGCTCACCACCGACAGGGGGTACTAACACTGAAGCTTTCTTT; CDR3: CASSPPTGGTNTEAFF; J: TRBJ1-1; V: TRBV18; size: -; D: TRBD1
DNA: TGCAGCGCCTCCGAGCGGGGAAACTATGGCTACACCTTC; CDR3: CSASERGNYGYTF; J: TRBJ1-2; V: TRBV29-1; size: -; D: -
DNA: TGTGCCAGCATCCTCGAAGGACCGCTCCGCTATGGCTACACCTTC; CDR3: CASILEGPLRYGYTF; J: TRBJ1-2; V: TRBV2; size: -; D: -
DNA: TGTGCCAGTAGTAGGGACAGGGGTCCCTACGAGCAGTACTTC; CDR3: CASSRDRGPYEQYF; J: TRBJ2-7; V: TRBV19; size: -; D: TRBD1
DNA: TGTGCCAGCAGTTACTGGGCAGGGGAGGACGGTGGCTACACCTTC; CDR3: CASSYWAGEDGGYTF; J: TRBJ1-2; V: TRBV6-2/TRBV6-3; size: few; D: -
DNA: TGTGCCAGCCGCTTCGCGCGGAGGGGGGGAGTCTCTGGGGCCAACGTCCTGACTTTC; CDR3: CASRFARRGGVSGANVLTF; J: TRBJ2-6; V: TRBV7-2; size: -; D: -
DNA: TGTGCCAGCAGTTTAGTCGGAGATCGGGAGACCCAGTACTTC; CDR3: CASSLVGDRETQYF; J: TRBJ2-5; V: TRBV28; size: -; D: -
DNA: TGTGCCAGCAGCCCGGGACAGGAGTACAATGAGCAGTTCTTC; CDR3: CASSPGQEYNEQFF; J: TRBJ2-1; V: TRBV28; size: -; D: TRBD1
DNA: TGTGCCAGCAGCTCTAGACTAGCCTACGAGCAGTACTTC; CDR3: CASSSRLAYEQYF; J: TRBJ2-7; V: TRBV7-2; size: -; D: -
DNA: TGTGCCAGTAGTGGACGTAGAGAAAGAGAGACCCAGTACTTC; CDR3: CASSGRRERETQYF; J: TRBJ2-5; V: TRBV19; size: -; D: -
DNA: TGTGCCAGCAGTTTATTGGGGGGCCGGCCCCAGCATTTT; CDR3: CASSLLGGRPQHF; J: TRBJ1-5; V: TRBV12-3/TRBV12-4; size: -; D: -
DNA: TGTGCCAGCAGCCCCCAAAACTATGGCTACACCTTC; CDR3: CASSPQNYGYTF; J: TRBJ1-2; V: TRBV6-5; size: -; D: -
DNA: TGCGCCAGCAGCTCACAGGGTCTCGAAGCTTTCTTT; CDR3: CASSSQGLEAFF; J: TRBJ1-1; V: TRBV5-1; size: once; D: -
DNA: TGCGCCAGCGCTTGGGTAGAGGAGTCGAACACTGAAGCTTTCTTT; CDR3: CASAWVEESNTEAFF; J: TRBJ1-1; V: TRBV10-1; size: once; D: -
DNA: TGTGCCTGGGGGACAGGGATGAGCAATCAGCCCCAGCATTTT; CDR3: CAWGTGMSNQPQHF; J: TRBJ1-5; V: TRBV30; size: -; D: TRBD1
DNA: TGTGCCAGCAGCTTAGAATCAGGGTGGGACTATGGCTACACCTTC; CDR3: CASSLESGWDYGYTF; J: TRBJ1-2; V: TRBV7-6; size: -; D: -
DNA: TGTGCCAGCAGCTTATTCAGGGAGTCCGGGGAGCTGTTTTTT; CDR3: CASSLFRESGELFF; J: TRBJ2-2; V: TRBV7-8; size: -; D: -
DNA: TGTGCCAGCAGCCTCCGGGACATAGGGGGCCCCACCGGGGAGCTGTTTTTT; CDR3: CASSLRDIGGPTGELFF; J: TRBJ2-2; V: TRBV7-8; size: few; D: TRBD1
DNA: TGTGCCAGCAGTGAAGATGCAACCTACAATGAGCAGTTCTTC; CDR3: CASSEDATYNEQFF; J: TRBJ2-1; V: TRBV6-1; size: -; D: -
DNA: TGTGCCAGCAGAGGGGGGAACTATGGCTACACCTTC; CDR3: CASRGGNYGYTF; J: TRBJ1-2; V: TRBV2; size: few; D: -
DNA: TGTGCCAGCTCCCGGGACAGGGGGGACCAAGAGACCCAGTACTTC; CDR3: CASSRDRGDQETQYF; J: TRBJ2-5; V: TRBV2; size: few; D: TRBD1